This T cell receptor beta chain stems from a study of blood T cell repertoires in COVID-19. The data were produced by immunoSEQ multiplex PCR, yet TCRdb's version contains in-frame clones alone and is incomplete. The sample yields more than 300,000 clones, around 90% seen once. This CDR3 is built from 15 residues. V was cut by 6 bases and J by 5 bases, with 16 bases left in between. Germline CDR1 and CDR2: SNHLY and FYNNEI. The sample was PBMCs or T cells enriched from blood (not recorded which). This TCR derives from a woman in her twenties or thirties who had recovered from COVID-19. The chain combines TRBV2 with TRBJ1-4; possible D gene TRBD1, 5 bases. The CDR3 DNA reads TGTGCCAGCAGGGCCCTGCGACAGAGCAATGAAAAACTGTTTTTT. Encoded protein: CASRALRQSNEKLFF.